The subject of this entry is one TCR beta chain. The PCR ran on 60 Vbeta and 13 Jbeta primers. The method was immunoSEQ multiplex PCR; TCRdb's version includes in-frame clones alone and lacks a portion of them. The table includes 190,000 or so clones, around three quarters detected once. This CDR3 region has 13 residues. Germline CDR1 reads SQVTM; CDR2 reads ANQGSEA. J was trimmed by 10 bases and V by 4 bases; bases with no gene match: 7. This record comes from a study of cytomegalovirus exposure and HLA in healthy donors. The sample was PBMCs. The TCR comes from a boy aged 5-17 years in good health and CMV-seronegative. This sequence joins TRBV29-1 and TRBJ2-1, with TRBD2 identical over 10 bases. DNA of the CDR3: TGCAGCGTTGGGCTAGCGGGAGAGTACGAGCAGTTCTTC. It is translated as CSVGLAGEYEQFF.